Shown below are 2 T cell receptor beta chains from a single sample sequenced in a study of blood T cells in healthy people across ages. For the second PCR, which ran for roughly 6 to 12 cycles, a sample-barcoded 5' primer and a J-beta primer mix were used. TCRdb analysed the 5' RACE reads with MiXCR anew, one entry per CDR3 protein. Of fewer than 800,000 distinct CDR3 sequences listed, 32% were seen once; the top ten hold 15%. Input material: blood. These TCRs come from a woman over 75 in good health.

This clonotype was observed at least ten times. The chain employs TRBV4-1 and TRBJ2-1; 10 positions match TRBD2. The CDR3 is 16 amino acids. CDR1 is MGHRA and CDR2 is YSYEKL in the germline V gene. Trimming took 0 bases from V and 7 from J; bases not matched to a gene: 6. The CDR3 sequence is CASSQEVAGGQNEQFF. In DNA, the CDR3 is TGCGCCAGCAGCCAAGAAGTAGCGGGGGGACAGAATGAGCAGTTCTTC.

In its sample, this clonotype was seen many times. The CDR3 reads CSPRAPGGNEQFF. The CDR3 region has the DNA TGCAGCCCCCGAGCTCCCGGAGGGAATGAGCAGTTCTTC. The chain is built from TRBV29-1 and TRBJ2-1, with D possibly TRBD2 on 6 matching bases. The V gene lost 8 bases and the J gene lost 7 bases, with 18 bases spanning the gap. The germline gives CDR1 SQVTM, CDR2 ANQGSEA. This CDR3 contains 13 residues.